Each of the 14 T cell receptor beta chains below was sequenced from the same sample in a study of blood T cell repertoires in COVID-19. Here immunoSEQ multiplex PCR was the method, and the copy in TCRdb shows in-frame clones only, minus some. The sample holds fewer than 350,000 clones, roughly nine tenths seen once. Material for sequencing was peripheral blood. The receptors here all came from a woman aged 55-70 years with COVID-19, enrolled during active disease.

This rearrangement joins TRBV9 to TRBJ1-6, with TRBD1 matching over 9 bases. This CDR3 has 16 residues. V lost 0 bases, J lost 6 bases, and 4 bases stayed unmatched. Germline values: CDR1 SGDLS, CDR2 YYNGEE. In DNA form, the CDR3 reads TGTGCCAGCAGCGTAGGGCCGGGACAGGGTAATTCACCCCTCCACTTT. Its protein is CASSVGPGQGNSPLHF.

The chain uses TRBV6-5 and TRBJ1-3; D unresolved. CDR1 is MNHEY and CDR2 is SVGAGI in the germline V gene. This CDR3 comprises 14 residues. With 2 bases removed from V and 1 base from J, the gap between germline ends came to 6 bases. CDR3 nucleotides: TGTGCCAGCAGTTACGGCAAATCTGGAAACACCATATATTTT. It codes for CASSYGKSGNTIYF.

The chain has TRBV7-9 and TRBJ1-2, with D tentatively TRBD1 (6 bases). Germline V gives CDR1 SEHNR, CDR2 FQNEAQ (reference sequence). The CDR3 runs 14 residues. V was clipped by 5 bases and J by 7 bases, with 17 bases between them. DNA of the CDR3: TGTGCCAGCAGCCGTCTCGGGGGGGCGAGTGGCTACACCTTC. It codes for CASSRLGGASGYTF.

The V call is TRBV5-1, the J call TRBJ1-1; TRBD1 might be the D (6 bases). Between the trimmed V and J ends, which lost 2 bases and 5 bases, there was a span of 13 bases. Germline lookup yields CDR1 SGHRS and CDR2 YFSETQ. CDR3 length equals 14 residues. The CDR3 region has the DNA TGCGCCAGCAGCTTCACAGGGCAGGGTACTGAAGCTTTCTTT. This gives the protein CASSFTGQGTEAFF.

The chain recombines TRBV6-5 with TRBJ1-5, with no clear D. Deletions cut 5 bases from V and 2 bases from J, with 13 bases between. This CDR3 comprises 15 residues. Germline V gene lookup returns CDR1 MNHEY and CDR2 SVGAGI. The CDR3 sequence: CASSMTLDGNQPQHF. As DNA, the CDR3 is TGTGCCAGCAGTATGACACTCGACGGCAATCAGCCCCAGCATTTT.

This clone was counted between two and nine times. CDR3 residues: CASSPYGAGVFNEQFF. DNA of the CDR3: TGTGCCAGCAGCCCGTACGGAGCGGGGGTCTTCAATGAGCAGTTCTTC. The V call is TRBV11-2, the J call TRBJ2-1; TRBD2 agrees at 8 bases. V trimming: 5 bases; J trimming: 6 bases; junction bases outside the gene matches: 12. The CDR3 runs to 16 residues. Germline CDR1 is SGHAT and CDR2 is FQNNGV.

The gene calls are TRBV7-9 and TRBJ1-2; D may be TRBD1 (5 bases). The V end was cut by 2 bases, the J end by 1 base, with 14 bases between. This CDR3 spans 16 amino acids. Germline-derived CDR1 and CDR2 are SEHNR and FQNEAQ (reference sequence). In DNA form, the CDR3 reads TGTGCCAGCAGCTTAAGTACCAGGGCGCTTAACTATGGCTACACCTTC. It yields the protein CASSLSTRALNYGYTF.

Details on this clone: Other DNA sequences of this sample code for an identical CDR3. The chain employs TRBV4-1 and TRBJ1-1, with D possibly matching TRBD1 (5 bases). V shed 4 bases and J shed 5 bases, with 11 bases lying between them. The CDR3 spans 13 residues. Per germline, CDR1 MGHRA and CDR2 YSYEKL. CDR3 sequence: CASSLQGGTEAFF. The DNA for the CDR3 is TGCGCCAGCAGCCTTCAGGGAGGGACTGAAGCTTTCTTT.

For the CDR3, the DNA is TGTGCCAGCAGTGCAGCAGGGCAGGGAGGCTACACCTTC. Translated: CASSAAGQGGYTF. The V and J genes are TRBV6-1 and TRBJ1-2; D is possibly TRBD1 (5 bases). The germline V gene has CDR1 MNHNS and CDR2 SASEGT. The V end lost 4 bases, the J end lost 8 bases, and 14 bases lay between the germline ends. The CDR3 runs to 13 residues.

The V call is TRBV6-6, the J call TRBJ1-6; D is undetermined. The CDR3 loop spans 15 amino acids. The V end lost 3 bases, the J end lost 5 bases, and 11 bases lay between the germline ends. Germline V gene sequence: CDR1 MNHNY, CDR2 SVGAGI (reference sequence). CDR3 region: CASSYSGVNNSPLHF. CDR3 sequence (DNA): TGTGCCAGCAGTTATAGCGGCGTCAATAATTCACCCCTCCACTTT.

The chain couples TRBV9 to TRBJ1-2; TRBD1 matches at 7 bases. V dropped 3 bases and J dropped 4; count of bases not matched to a gene: 9. The CDR3 loop spans 15 amino acids. Germline CDR1 is SGDLS and CDR2 is YYNGEE. The CDR3 loop is CASSGAGGQRYGYTF. The CDR3 bases are TGTGCCAGCAGCGGCGCAGGGGGACAACGCTATGGCTACACCTTC.

V usage is TRBV18 and J usage is TRBJ1-1, with D unresolved. Germline lookup yields CDR1 KGHSH and CDR2 LQKENI. The CDR3 runs to 15 residues. The germline V and J ends were trimmed by 3 bases and 11 bases, with 22 bases remaining between them. CDR3 sequence reads: CASSPPPRLGLEAFF. The DNA of the CDR3 is TGTGCCAGCTCACCGCCACCGAGGCTCGGGTTGGAGGCTTTCTTT.

The genes are TRBV28 and TRBJ2-7; 7 bases are shared with TRBD2. Per germline, CDR1 MDHEN and CDR2 SYDVKM. The CDR3 sequence is 12 residues long. The V segment lost 8 bases and the J segment 12 bases; nucleotides outside the gene matches: 13. DNA of the CDR3: TGTGCCAGCTCGACTAGCCCTACCCTTGTGTACTTC. This codes for CASSTSPTLVYF.

The chain carries TRBV14 and TRBJ1-2; weak D call: TRBD1 (5 bases). The CDR3 is made up of 15 amino acids. Germline CDR1 is SGHDN and CDR2 is FVKESK. With 0 bases removed from V and 6 bases from J, the gap between germline ends came to 14 bases. The DNA of the CDR3 is TGTGCCAGCAGCCAAGAAAGTTCGGGGGTTAATGGCTACACCTTC. It encodes CASSQESSGVNGYTF.